The 9 T cell receptor beta chains listed next were all sequenced from one sample in a study of T cell responses to AZD1222 COVID-19 vaccine. TCRdb's copy holds only in-frame clones and misses some; the assay was immunoSEQ multiplex PCR. The sample shows 120,000 to 150,000 clones, about 86% of them seen only once. This specimen consisted of peripheral blood, obtained 28 days after the second AZD1222 dose. The source of these receptors is an adult who received the AZD1222 COVID-19 vaccine.

This chain connects TRBV11-3 to TRBJ2-1; tentatively, D is TRBD1 (6 bases). From germline, CDR1 is SGHNT and CDR2 YENEEA. The CDR3 runs 17 residues. Trimming removed 5 bases at V and 2 bases at J, with 19 bases between. The CDR3 is CASSPHSTGPPYNEQFF. Written as DNA, the CDR3 is TGTGCCAGCAGCCCTCACTCGACAGGTCCCCCCTACAATGAGCAGTTCTTC.

This clone has more than one count but fewer than ten. The rearrangement uses TRBV5-5 and TRBJ2-1; D gene unclear. Germline-derived CDR1 and CDR2 are SGHKS and YYEKEE (reference sequence). The CDR3 loop spans 11 amino acids. V lost 2 bases and J 4 bases, leaving 1 base between the germline ends. The CDR3 sequence is CASSFYNEQFF. The CDR3 nucleotides read TGTGCCAGCAGCTTTTACAATGAGCAGTTCTTC. The entire variable domain, with the rest obtained from reference TRBV5-5 and TRBJ2-1, is as follows: DAGVTQSPTHLIKTRGQQVTLRCSPISGHKSVSWYQQVLGQGPQFIFQYYEKEERGRGNFPDRFSARQFPNYSSELNVNALLLGDSALYLCASSFYNEQFFGPGTRLTVL.

The CDR3 protein is CASSLGWDGNQPQHF. DNA of the CDR3: TGTGCCAGCAGCTTGGGGTGGGACGGAAATCAGCCCCAGCATTTT. V is TRBV5-6 and J is TRBJ1-5; a possible D gene is TRBD1 (5 bases). The CDR3 extends over 15 amino acids. Trimming took 0 bases from V and 4 from J, leaving 11 bases between them. Germline lookup yields CDR1 SGHDT and CDR2 YYEEEE.

The rearrangement joins TRBV30 to TRBJ2-6, with D hard to call. This CDR3 spans 15 amino acids. The V end lost 1 base, the J end lost 2 bases, and 9 bases lay between the germline ends. Germline V gene sequence: CDR1 GTSNPN, CDR2 SVGIG (reference sequence). CDR3 bases: TGTGCCTGGAGTGGGGCACTGGCTGGGGCCAACGTCCTGACTTTC. Encoded protein: CAWSGALAGANVLTF.

V is TRBV29-1 and J is TRBJ2-5; TRBD2 aligns across 8 bases. This CDR3 is 12 amino acids long. Trimming removed 8 bases from V and 3 bases from J; junction bases left unmatched: 5. The V gene's germline CDR1 is SQVTM and CDR2 ANQGSEA. The DNA of the CDR3 is TGCAGCAGTACGGGGGGGGAAGAGACCCAGTACTTC. It codes for CSSTGGEETQYF.

CDR3 nucleotide sequence: TGTGCCAGCAGCTTAGAGCGGGGGGGGCAGCAGTTCTTC. Encoded protein: CASSLERGGQQFF. The V call is TRBV11-3, the J call TRBJ2-1, with 9 bases lining up with TRBD2. CDR3 length equals 13 residues. The J segment lost 11 bases and the V segment lost 0 bases, leaving 2 bases of the junction unmatched. Germline loops: CDR1 SGHNT, CDR2 YENEEA. Full variable domain (remainder filled in from reference TRBV11-3 and TRBJ2-1): EAGVVQSPRYKIIEKKQPVAFWCNPISGHNTLYWYLQNLGQGPELLIRYENEEAVDDSQLPKDRFSAERLKGVDSTLKIQPAELGDSAVYLCASSLERGGQQFFGPGTRLTVL.

This clone occurred a few times. The rearrangement links TRBV25-1 to TRBJ1-1; the D is unclear. V shed 1 base and J shed 2 bases, with 5 bases lying between them. The germline V gene encodes CDR1 MGHDK and CDR2 SYGVNS. This CDR3 region has 13 residues. DNA for the CDR3: TGTGCCAGCAGTGAATCACCTAACACTGAAGCTTTCTTT. Translation: CASSESPNTEAFF.

This sequence joins TRBV7-9 and TRBJ1-5; the match to TRBD1 covers 7 bases. Trimming took 8 bases from V and 4 from J; bases not matched to a gene: 8. CDR1 and CDR2 (germline): SEHNR, FQNEAQ (reference sequence). This CDR3 has 14 amino acids. CDR3 DNA sequence: TGTGCCAGCTCGGCGGGACAGTTGAATCAGCCCCAGCATTTT. It yields the protein CASSAGQLNQPQHF.

The chain is built from TRBV28 and TRBJ2-7; D possibly uses TRBD1 or TRBD2 (6 bases each). The CDR3 runs to 16 residues. The V end was cut by 4 bases, the J end by 2 bases, with 18 bases between. Germline values: CDR1 MDHEN, CDR2 SYDVKM. CDR3 DNA sequence: TGTGCCAGCAGTTCCCTAGGGGGGCTCGAACCCTACGAGCAGTACTTC. Protein: CASSSLGGLEPYEQYF.